The 7 T cell receptor beta chains in this list originate from one sample, sequenced in a study of cytomegalovirus exposure and HLA in healthy donors. The PCR ran on 60 Vbeta and 13 Jbeta primers. The repertoire was sequenced with immunoSEQ multiplex PCR; TCRdb's copy has only in-frame clones and lacks some. The table records roughly 180,000 clones, over 60% of them present only once. Sequencing input: PBMCs. These receptors all come from a man aged 18 to 29 in good health and CMV-seronegative.

The chain joins TRBV5-6 to TRBJ1-6; TRBD1 might be the D (6 bases). The CDR3 runs to 13 residues. The germline V gene has CDR1 SGHDT and CDR2 YYEEEE. The V gene lost 3 bases and the J gene lost 10 bases, with 11 bases spanning the gap. CDR3 sequence reads: CASSSTGPSPLHF. As DNA, the CDR3 is TGTGCCAGCAGCTCTACAGGGCCCTCACCCCTCCACTTT.

This chain links TRBV5-8 with TRBJ2-1; tentatively, D is TRBD2 (5 bases). The V and J ends lost 4 bases and 8 bases respectively, with 13 bases between them. The CDR3 is 13 residues long. Germline CDR1 SGHTS, CDR2 YDEGEE. As DNA, the CDR3 is TGTGCCAGCAGCCTTCGGACGAGGGATGAGCAGTTCTTC. It is translated as CASSLRTRDEQFF.

The rearrangement links TRBV28 to TRBJ1-4; 10 nucleotides line up with TRBD1. Germline loops: CDR1 MDHEN, CDR2 SYDVKM. The CDR3 loop spans 19 amino acids. Unmatched junction bases numbered 20, after V lost 8 bases and J lost 5 bases. CDR3: CASGRIGTGAPGGNEKLFF. As DNA, the CDR3 is TGTGCCAGCGGACGAATTGGGACAGGGGCCCCAGGAGGAAATGAAAAACTGTTTTTT.

The CDR3 sequence: CASSKVVAGELFF. CDR3 bases: TGTGCCAGCAGCAAAGTTGTAGCCGGGGAGCTGTTTTTT. The chain joins TRBV21-1 to TRBJ2-2; the table names TRBD2, a call not compared with the DNA. TRBV21-1 is listed as a pseudogene. The CDR3 is 13 amino acids.

This clone was seen only a few times. CDR3 in DNA: TGCGCCAGCAGCACGGACAGGGGGCCCCTGCTTGGTGGCTACACCTTC. It translates to CASSTDRGPLLGGYTF. The V and J genes are TRBV5-1 and TRBJ1-2; the match to TRBD1 covers 11 bases. The CDR3 consists of 16 residues. The J segment lost 7 bases and the V segment lost 4 bases, leaving 12 bases of the junction unmatched. Germline CDR1 SGHRS, CDR2 YFSETQ.

The rearrangement uses TRBV7-9 and TRBJ1-1; 7 nucleotides match TRBD1. V lost 5 bases to trimming and J lost 5 bases; unmatched junction nucleotides: 8. CDR1 and CDR2 (germline): SEHNR, FQNEAQ (reference sequence). This CDR3 region has 14 residues. As DNA, the CDR3 is TGTGCCAGCAGCGACCGACAGGGAAGGACTGAAGCTTTCTTT. It codes for CASSDRQGRTEAFF.

This clone was recorded a few times. The rearrangement joins TRBV5-5 to TRBJ2-7; 11 positions match TRBD2. Germline CDR1 is SGHKS and CDR2 is YYEKEE (reference sequence). Losses at the gene ends were 0 bases for V and 5 bases for J; bases not matched to a gene: 4. The CDR3 runs to 15 residues. The CDR3 DNA is TGTGCCAGCAGCTTGGGACTAGCGGGATATAACGAGCAGTACTTC. Amino acids: CASSLGLAGYNEQYF.